The clone carrying this T cell receptor beta chain was found once. The junction and the germline gene differ at one end; a read error may be behind it. This sample is part of a study of blood T cell repertoires in COVID-19. Assay used: immunoSEQ multiplex PCR; TCRdb lists only in-frame clones, some missing. Here the sample spans about 46,000 clones, 86% being singletons. Germline CDR1 and CDR2: DFQATT and SNEGSKA (reference sequence). The CDR3 is made up of 11 amino acids. The chain combines TRBV20-1 with TRBJ2-7, with 8 positions matching TRBD2. This clonotype originated in a woman aged 50 to 65 who had recovered from COVID-19. The sequencing sample was made of PBMCs or T cells enriched from blood (not recorded which). Here the CDR3 DNA reads TGCAGTGCTGGGCCGCCGGGGGGGGTGCAATTC. Its protein product is CSAGPPGGVQF.